The rows below give T cell receptor beta chains drawn from one sample of a study of CXCR3-negative and CXCR3-positive naive CD8 T cells. TCRdb re-called the 5' RACE reads; one entry per CDR3 protein, DNA not given. The sample has around 130,000 distinct CDR3 sequences, and its top ten clones hold approximately 0.54%. Sequencing used naive CXCR3+ CD8+ T cells from blood. These receptors were obtained from a human donor in good health. Some clones in this sample may be carry-over from other donors' samples. Each CDR3 is given with its conserved first and last residue. The order of the fields is V gene, J gene, CDR3 protein.

V gene: TRBV7-9
J gene: TRBJ1-2
CDR3 protein: CASSYSGGKKAYGYTF

V gene: TRBV7-3
J gene: TRBJ2-7
CDR3 protein: CASSLGDRGHEQYF

V gene: TRBV4-3
J gene: TRBJ2-4
CDR3 protein: CASSQDRLAGTRENIQYF

V gene: TRBV2
J gene: TRBJ2-7
CDR3 protein: CASRAGSYEQYF

V gene: TRBV7-9
J gene: TRBJ2-1
CDR3 protein: CASSLVGGDEQFF

V gene: TRBV5-5
J gene: TRBJ2-1
CDR3 protein: CASSLRLERYNEQFF

V gene: TRBV6-2/TRBV6-3
J gene: TRBJ2-1
CDR3 protein: CASSSTLYNEQFF

V gene: TRBV4-2
J gene: TRBJ2-2
CDR3 protein: CASSQELGNTGELFF

V gene: TRBV25-1
J gene: TRBJ2-1
CDR3 protein: CASSVHYNEQFF

V gene: TRBV7-3
J gene: TRBJ2-1
CDR3 protein: CASSLIGGDFEQFF

V gene: TRBV7-9
J gene: TRBJ2-7
CDR3 protein: CASSSSGTGDPYEQYF

V gene: TRBV7-9
J gene: TRBJ2-2
CDR3 protein: CASASGNTGELFF

V gene: TRBV28
J gene: TRBJ2-1
CDR3 protein: CASSLLGTRSYNEQFF

V gene: TRBV29-1
J gene: TRBJ2-7
CDR3 protein: CSVEAKDTSYEQYF

V gene: TRBV4-3
J gene: TRBJ1-3
CDR3 protein: CASSQDWISGNTIYF

V gene: TRBV7-9
J gene: TRBJ2-7
CDR3 protein: CASTLEPFYEQYF

V gene: TRBV27
J gene: TRBJ1-5
CDR3 protein: CASSVRGGNQPQHF

V gene: TRBV29-1
J gene: TRBJ1-2
CDR3 protein: CSPGAGDYGYTF

V gene: TRBV12-3/TRBV12-4
J gene: TRBJ2-2
CDR3 protein: CASSPPGLANAGELFF

V gene: TRBV15
J gene: TRBJ1-2
CDR3 protein: CATSREGRGYTF

V gene: TRBV6-6
J gene: TRBJ2-7
CDR3 protein: CASSSLLYEQYF

V gene: TRBV20-1
J gene: TRBJ2-3
CDR3 protein: CSATGTGSPSTDTQYF

V gene: TRBV5-1
J gene: TRBJ1-1
CDR3 protein: CASSFWGNIENTEAFF

V gene: TRBV7-8
J gene: TRBJ2-1
CDR3 protein: CASSLRRGPDNEQFF

V gene: TRBV25-1
J gene: TRBJ2-2
CDR3 protein: CASSEAGGTGELFF

V gene: TRBV16
J gene: TRBJ2-7
CDR3 protein: CASSQSGTGSYEQYF

V gene: TRBV11-3
J gene: TRBJ1-1
CDR3 protein: CASSYRDTMNTEAFF

V gene: TRBV25-1
J gene: TRBJ1-3
CDR3 protein: CASSEPRQGTSGNTIYF

V gene: TRBV11-3
J gene: TRBJ2-2
CDR3 protein: CASSRHTNTGELFF

V gene: TRBV2
J gene: TRBJ1-1
CDR3 protein: CASSDFLNTEAFF

V gene: TRBV6-4
J gene: TRBJ2-3
CDR3 protein: CASSDPEQGVRTDTQYF